The T cell receptor (beta chain) under discussion was sequenced for a study of blood T cell repertoires in COVID-19 (dated by TCRdb to 2019 to 2021). As for the study more broadly: Samples from collaborators originated in the United States, Italy and Spain and spanned both the acute and convalescent phases of COVID-19. The prospective study material was composed of cDNA or gDNA derived from T cells, B-cell-depleted T cells, or PBMCs. Subjects who had been exposed to COVID-19, were actively infected with it, or had recovered from it provided the deeply sampled blood TCRbeta repertoires that made up the dataset. The repertoires were released in a freely available public database intended as a resource for research on the immune response to SARS-CoV-2. Samples were obtained from the ongoing ImmuneRACE study (first 160 participants) and from over 1,000 subjects provided by 6 global collaborators. The sample metadata nearly always contained a de-identified subject ID, COVID-19 status, age in years and sex. HLA class I and class II types, where available, came from metadata supplied by the sample provider rather than from assay-based typing.

The germline V gene sets CDR1 to MNHEY and CDR2 to SVGAGI. Its CDR3 holds 15 amino acids, cysteine through phenylalanine. The only DNA kept is the CDR3, 45 bases in frame from the first base. Deletion took 3 bases off V and 9 bases off J, with a span of 21 bases between the germline ends. Note on this clone: Its binding antigen is unknown. No quality values exist for individual bases; no much larger clone is one base distant.

In Seattle, one collaborating source enrolled patients while the infection was active and tracked those patients longitudinally over the course of disease. Each collaborating institution followed its own protocols to collect whole blood in K2EDTA tubes. Collaborator samples were shipped for TCRbeta analysis as frozen whole blood, isolated PBMCs, or DNA extracted from either sample type. The full study reports these points: Clinical and demographic metadata were provided uncurated, with the amount varying by source and participant.

TCRbeta CDR3 regions were amplified from genomic DNA using the immunoSEQ Assay, a bias-controlled multiplex PCR. On the authors' methods: Nucleated cell counts per sample were estimated from amplification of reference gene primers within the assay. To quantify the absolute abundance of each unique TCRbeta CDR3 rearrangement, sequence reads were collapsed and filtered. For each sample, productive Simpson clonality was calculated as the square root of Simpson's diversity index over productive rearrangements. TCRdb took over this immuneACCESS table, retaining in-frame rearrangements with V and J assigned. Such tables are incomplete; in checked studies, under half of the missing clones stem from an unresolved V gene, and the remainder is unexplained. D and trimming were read from the DNA, whereas the V and J calls and clone size are those reported in that table. Present in this sample are hundreds of thousands of clones, 85% to 90% of which were seen just once. The ten top clones hold nearly 6.5% of the sample.

The origin of this receptor is a woman between 50 and 59 years old with COVID-19, enrolled during active disease. The sequencing input was peripheral blood. This receptor chain uses TRBV6-5 and TRBJ2-7; the D segment could be TRBD1, given 6 matching bases. The CDR3 protein sequence reads: CASSYVSGEMVRQYF. The nucleotide sequence reads TGTGCCAGCAGTTATGTTTCAGGGGAAATGGTTCGGCAGTACTTC.